The 24 T cell receptor beta chains below were found in one sample sequenced in a study of cytomegalovirus exposure and HLA in healthy donors. The study ran its PCR with 60 Vbeta and 13 Jbeta primers. Profiled with immunoSEQ multiplex PCR; TCRdb holds only in-frame clones, not every one. Of approximately 52,000 clones listed, approximately 71% are singletons. What was sequenced was PBMCs. The receptors originated from a man in his forties or fifties in good health and CMV-seropositive.

The chain carries TRBV14 and TRBJ2-3; the match to TRBD2 covers 9 bases. V gave up 4 bases and J gave up 3 bases; unmatched junction bases: 11. The CDR3 contains 17 residues. CDR1 SGHDN and CDR2 FVKESK come from the germline V gene. CDR3 amino acids: CASSPRVGGGGTDTQYF. DNA for the CDR3: TGTGCCAGCAGCCCCCGGGTAGGCGGGGGGGGAACAGATACGCAGTATTTT.

The genes are TRBV18 and TRBJ1-6; no clear D. This CDR3 has 12 residues. The germline V gene has CDR1 KGHSH and CDR2 LQKENI. Trimming took off 6 bases at V and 8 bases at J, with 8 bases between the two ends. The CDR3 DNA is TGTGCCAGCTCGCAAACAGATTCACCCCTCCACTTT. Its translation: CASSQTDSPLHF.

The chain carries TRBV7-6 and TRBJ2-2, with D possibly being TRBD1 (6 bases). Germline V gives CDR1 SGHVS, CDR2 FNYEAQ. V was trimmed by 3 bases and J by 2 bases, leaving 10 bases between them. The CDR3 contains 15 residues. Written as DNA, the CDR3 is TGTGCCAGCAGCTTCGGGACACTAAACACCGGGGAGCTGTTTTTT. Translated: CASSFGTLNTGELFF.

The V and J genes are TRBV5-1 and TRBJ2-3; 7 positions agree with TRBD1. This CDR3 has 13 residues. The germline CDR1 and CDR2 sequences are SGHRS and YFSETQ. The J segment lost 9 bases and the V segment lost 3 bases, leaving 7 bases of the junction unmatched. For the CDR3, the DNA is TGCGCCAGCAGCTCCGGGACAGCCGGAACGCAGTATTTT. Encoded protein: CASSSGTAGTQYF.

The chain joins TRBV20-1 to TRBJ1-2, with D possibly being TRBD1 (6 bases). V was shortened by 6 bases and J by 6 bases, with 8 bases between the two germline ends. The CDR3 sequence is 10 residues long. Germline lookup yields CDR1 DFQATT and CDR2 SNEGSKA (reference sequence). CDR3 in amino acids: CSAGDNGYTF. CDR3 nucleotides: TGCAGTGCAGGGGACAATGGCTACACCTTC.

The chain combines TRBV7-2 with TRBJ2-1, with a tentative D call TRBD2 (7 bases). The germline V gene has CDR1 SGHTA and CDR2 FQGNSA. The V end was cut by 1 base, the J end by 6 bases, with 16 bases between. The CDR3 is 16 residues long. The DNA of the CDR3 is TGTGCCAGCAGCTTAGATTATCGGGGGGCGAGCAATGAGCAGTTCTTC. This sequence encodes CASSLDYRGASNEQFF.

The chain is built from TRBV28 and TRBJ2-6; D not certain. This CDR3 comprises 12 residues. Per germline, CDR1 MDHEN and CDR2 SYDVKM. The germline V and J ends were trimmed by 10 bases and 0 bases, with 4 bases remaining between them. The CDR3 DNA is TGTGCCACTTCCTCTGGGGCCAACGTCCTGACTTTC. As protein: CATSSGANVLTF.

This clone showed up just once. This chain links TRBV6-1 with TRBJ2-4; possibly TRBD1 for D (6 bases). Trimming pared 6 bases from V and 2 bases from J, leaving 14 bases between. This CDR3 is 15 amino acids long. The germline V gene has CDR1 MNHNS and CDR2 SASEGT. Here the CDR3 DNA reads TGTGCCAGCAGCAGCGTACAGGGTACCAAAAACATTCAGTACTTC. Amino acid sequence: CASSSVQGTKNIQYF.

This clone was seen a single time. This rearrangement joins TRBV19 to TRBJ1-2; D gene ambiguous. Germline assignment: CDR1 LNHDA and CDR2 SQIVND (reference sequence). V was shortened by 5 bases and J by 8 bases, with 15 bases between the two germline ends. This CDR3 has 13 amino acids. CDR3 loop: CASSAPEGGGYTF. The CDR3 nucleotides read TGTGCCAGTAGTGCCCCGGAGGGTGGCGGCTACACCTTC.

V gene TRBV5-4 combines with J gene TRBJ2-1; TRBD2 is a possible D gene (7 bases). Trimming pared 6 bases from V and 0 bases from J, leaving 10 bases between. The CDR3 length is 14 residues. CDR1 SGHNT and CDR2 YYREEE come from the germline V gene (reference sequence). The CDR3 region has the DNA TGTGCCAGCAAGGGGGGGAGCTCCTACAATGAGCAGTTCTTC. Translating it yields CASKGGSSYNEQFF.

This clone has a handful of counts. This chain links TRBV6-5 with TRBJ1-2; no clear D gene. Looked up from germline, CDR1 is MNHEY and CDR2 is SVGAGI. V was pared by 2 bases and J by 1 base, with 14 bases between. CDR3 length equals 16 residues. CDR3 residues: CASSYTDNLGNYGYTF. In DNA form, the CDR3 reads TGTGCCAGCAGTTACACTGACAACCTGGGTAACTATGGCTACACCTTC.

This clone was seen more than once but under ten times. The chain joins TRBV23-1 to TRBJ2-7; weak D call: TRBD2 (6 bases). TRBV23-1 is classed as an ORF, of uncertain function. The V and J ends lost 3 bases and 6 bases respectively, with 15 bases between them. The CDR3 is made up of 14 amino acids. CDR3 DNA sequence: TGCGCCAGCAGTCACGCGAGGGCGGGGTCCGAGCAGTACTTC. Translation: CASSHARAGSEQYF.

The chain links TRBV19 to TRBJ1-1; D uncertain. V shed 4 bases and J shed 4 bases, with 10 bases lying between them. The CDR3 length is 13 residues. The germline CDR1 and CDR2 sequences are LNHDA and SQIVND (reference sequence). The CDR3 nucleotides are TGTGCCAGTAGTACGCTCGGAGGCACTGAAGCTTTCTTT. Translated, it gives CASSTLGGTEAFF.

This clone has only a few counts. The chain uses TRBV6-1 and TRBJ1-2; 7 bases map to TRBD1. The CDR3 runs to 15 residues. Per the germline V gene, CDR1 is MNHNS and CDR2 is SASEGT. Unmatched junction bases numbered 13, after V lost 5 bases and J lost 7 bases. The CDR3 bases are TGTGCCAGCAGTCCTTTGGACAGGTCGAGAGGTGGCTACACCTTC. Translation gives CASSPLDRSRGGYTF.

The chain recombines TRBV7-3 with TRBJ2-1, with 14 nucleotides matching TRBD2. Trimming cost V 5 bases and J 16 bases; bases outside gene matches: 10. CDR3 size: 14 residues. Germline V gene sequence: CDR1 SGHTA, CDR2 FQGTGA. CDR3 DNA: TGTGCCAGCAGCCCTGGACTAGCGGGGGGCCTAGGTTTCTTC. Protein sequence: CASSPGLAGGLGFF.

This clone was detected a few times. V usage is TRBV7-8 and J usage is TRBJ2-1, with 8 bases that match TRBD2. Germline CDR1 reads SGHVS; CDR2 reads FQNEAQ. Trimming cost V 2 bases and J 8 bases; bases outside gene matches: 8. CDR3 length equals 15 residues. The CDR3 is CASSLTLAGGHEQFF. The CDR3, as DNA: TGTGCCAGCAGCTTAACATTGGCGGGGGGTCATGAGCAGTTCTTC.

The chain carries TRBV5-6 and TRBJ2-1, with 7 bases identical to TRBD2. CDR3 size: 15 residues. After removal of 4 bases from V and 3 bases from J, the junction contained 7 bases not matched to a gene. The germline V gene has CDR1 SGHDT and CDR2 YYEEEE. CDR3 in amino acids: CASSKTSVYYNEQFF. The CDR3 DNA sequence: TGTGCCAGCAGCAAAACTAGCGTTTACTACAATGAGCAGTTCTTC.

The V gene is TRBV2, the J gene TRBJ1-6, with D hard to call. CDR1 is SNHLY, CDR2 FYNNEI, per germline. Trimming left V 6 bases short and J 0 bases short, with 12 bases between. This CDR3 has 16 amino acids. As DNA, the CDR3 is TGTGCCAGCAGCTTGGAACAGAGCTCCTATAATTCACCCCTCCACTTT. The encoded protein is CASSLEQSSYNSPLHF. The complete variable domain, with remaining parts taken from reference TRBV2 and TRBJ1-6, reads EPEVTQTPSHQVTQMGQEVILRCVPISNHLYFYWYRQILGQKVEFLVSFYNNEISEKSEIFDDQFSVERPDGSNFTLKIRSTKLEDSAMYFCASSLEQSSYNSPLHFGNGTRLTVT.

V is TRBV2 and J is TRBJ2-7, with D possibly being TRBD1 (5 bases). Germline V gene lookup returns CDR1 SNHLY and CDR2 FYNNEI. The CDR3 totals 14 residues. The V gene lost 6 bases and the J gene lost 6 bases, with 18 bases spanning the gap. CDR3 DNA sequence: TGTGCCAGCAGAGTCCAGGGCTCTCAGGGCGAGCAGTACTTC. It is translated as CASRVQGSQGEQYF.

The rearrangement joins TRBV6-6 to TRBJ2-7; 7 nucleotides align to TRBD1. This CDR3 is 16 amino acids long. Germline V CDR1 and CDR2: MNHNY, SVGAGI (reference sequence). V was pared by 5 bases and J by 0 bases, with 10 bases of the junction left unmatched. The CDR3 reads CASSTIMTGSSYEQYF. The CDR3 nucleotides are TGTGCCAGCAGTACGATCATGACAGGGAGCTCCTACGAGCAGTACTTC.

The chain combines TRBV19 with TRBJ2-3; 10 nucleotides match TRBD1. The CDR3 runs to 16 residues. Trimming took 6 bases from V and 4 from J; bases not matched to a gene: 10. Looked up from germline, CDR1 is LNHDA and CDR2 is SQIVND (reference sequence). The CDR3 nucleotides are TGTGCCAGTAGGAAAGACAGGGGGCAACGTTCAGATACGCAGTATTTT. Translating it yields CASRKDRGQRSDTQYF.

The chain combines TRBV2 with TRBJ2-7, with 7 bases that match TRBD1. The CDR3 loop spans 14 amino acids. V trimming: 5 bases; J trimming: 3 bases; junction bases outside the gene matches: 7. Germline V gene data show CDR1 as SNHLY and CDR2 as FYNNEI. CDR3 bases: TGTGCCAGCAGTTCCGGGACAGAAGACTACGAGCAGTACTTC. This encodes CASSSGTEDYEQYF.

The genes are TRBV4-1 and TRBJ2-7; no definite D call. This CDR3 spans 19 amino acids. CDR1 and CDR2 from the germline V gene are MGHRA and YSYEKL. Deletions cut 0 bases from V and 2 bases from J, with 23 bases between. CDR3 protein: CASSQDPLIGLGATYEQYF. The CDR3 DNA reads as TGCGCCAGCAGCCAAGATCCCCTTATAGGCTTGGGCGCGACCTACGAGCAGTACTTC.

Within the sample, this clone is medium-sized. V gene TRBV27 combines with J gene TRBJ1-3; D is uncertain. This CDR3 has 12 amino acids. V was pared by 2 bases and J by 4 bases, with 3 bases between. CDR1 MNHEY and CDR2 SMNVEV come from the germline V gene (reference sequence). CDR3 nucleotides: TGTGCCAGCAGTTTACAGGGAAACACCATATATTTT. It codes for CASSLQGNTIYF.